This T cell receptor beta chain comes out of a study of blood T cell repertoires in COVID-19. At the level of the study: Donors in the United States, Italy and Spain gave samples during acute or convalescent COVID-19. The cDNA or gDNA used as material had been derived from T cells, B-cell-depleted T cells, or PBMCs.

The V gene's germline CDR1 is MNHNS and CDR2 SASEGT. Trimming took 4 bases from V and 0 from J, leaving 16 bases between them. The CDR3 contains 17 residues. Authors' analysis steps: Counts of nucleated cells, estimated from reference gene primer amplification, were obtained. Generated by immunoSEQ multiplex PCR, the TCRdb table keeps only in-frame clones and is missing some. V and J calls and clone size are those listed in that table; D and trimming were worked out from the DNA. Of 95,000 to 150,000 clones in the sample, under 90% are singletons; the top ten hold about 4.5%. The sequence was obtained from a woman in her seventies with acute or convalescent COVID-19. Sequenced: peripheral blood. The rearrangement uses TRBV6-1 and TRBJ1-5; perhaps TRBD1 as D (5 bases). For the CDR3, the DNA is TGTGCCAGCAGTGCGGGGAGGGGTGTGAATAGCAATCAGCCCCAGCATTTT. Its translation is CASSAGRGVNSNQPQHF.